This entry lists 9 T cell receptor beta chains sequenced from one sample in a study of cytomegalovirus exposure and HLA in healthy donors. Researchers ran the PCR with 60 Vbeta and 13 Jbeta primers. Here immunoSEQ multiplex PCR was the method, and the copy in TCRdb shows in-frame clones only, minus some. The repertoire has 70,000 to 95,000 clones, less than 65% of them found once; the top ten carry about 5.4%. Sequences were obtained from PBMCs. The receptor source for this set is a woman in her twenties or thirties in good health and CMV-seropositive.

In its sample, this clone was seen a few times. The chain links TRBV19 to TRBJ2-7; TRBD1 might be the D (5 bases). V lost 4 bases, J lost 0 bases, and 13 bases lay in between. The CDR3 sequence is 15 residues long. Looked up from germline, CDR1 is LNHDA and CDR2 is SQIVND (reference sequence). The CDR3: CASSTEQGRSYEQYF. CDR3 coding DNA: TGTGCCAGTAGTACCGAGCAGGGCCGCTCCTACGAGCAGTACTTC.

In this sample, this clone turned up a few times. The chain combines TRBV2 with TRBJ2-7; 8 bases map to TRBD1. Germline V CDR1 and CDR2: SNHLY, FYNNEI. CDR3 length equals 15 residues. Germline trimming cut 5 bases from V and 2 bases from J; bases unmatched to any gene: 8. The CDR3 nucleotides read TGTGCCAGCAGTCCTAGGACAGGGCTGACCTACGAGCAGTACTTC. Protein product: CASSPRTGLTYEQYF.

About this clone itself: Other DNA sequences from this sample encode an identical CDR3 as well. The V and J genes are TRBV11-3 and TRBJ1-1; no reliable D call. With 2 bases removed from V and 0 bases from J, the gap between germline ends came to 4 bases. CDR3 length equals 13 residues. In germline, CDR1 is SGHNT, CDR2 YENEEA. The CDR3 region has the DNA TGTGCCAGCAGCTTAACGGTGAACACTGAAGCTTTCTTT. It specifies CASSLTVNTEAFF.

This clone has just a few counts. The chain's CDR3 is CASSVVSGGAITEAFF. The CDR3 DNA reads TGTGCCAGCAGCGTAGTCAGTGGGGGGGCCATCACTGAAGCTTTCTTT. J is TRBJ1-1 and V is TRBV9; tentative D call: TRBD1 (6 bases). The CDR3 runs to 16 residues. V dropped 0 bases and J dropped 4 bases, with 16 bases sitting between them. Germline V gives CDR1 SGDLS, CDR2 YYNGEE.

This chain connects TRBV2 to TRBJ1-5; 8 nucleotides align to TRBD1. Unmatched junction bases numbered 12, after V lost 3 bases and J lost 11 bases. This CDR3 has 15 residues. In germline, CDR1 is SNHLY, CDR2 FYNNEI. This CDR3 is CASSDFGQGVVAQHF. As DNA, the CDR3 is TGTGCCAGCAGTGACTTCGGACAGGGTGTGGTGGCCCAGCATTTT.

This rearrangement joins TRBV6-6 to TRBJ1-2, with D perhaps matching TRBD1 (5 bases). The CDR3 is 14 amino acids. Trimming left V 8 bases short and J 0 bases short, with 13 bases between. CDR1 is MNHNY, CDR2 SVGAGI, per germline (reference sequence). The CDR3: CASGRQRPNYGYTF. In DNA, the CDR3 is TGTGCCAGCGGACGACAGCGCCCTAACTATGGCTACACCTTC.

The rearrangement joins TRBV5-4 to TRBJ2-3, with 8 bases lining up with TRBD1. After removal of 4 bases from V and 1 base from J, the junction contained 8 bases not matched to a gene. The CDR3 has 16 residues. Germline V gene sequence: CDR1 SGHNT, CDR2 YYREEE (reference sequence). CDR3 DNA sequence: TGTGCCAGCAGCGGCGCAGGGGGCCTGGGCACAGATACGCAGTATTTT. This codes for CASSGAGGLGTDTQYF.

This chain connects TRBV11-2 to TRBJ2-7; 8 bases are shared with TRBD2. Trimming cost V 5 bases and J 6 bases; bases outside gene matches: 12. CDR3 length equals 15 residues. CDR1 and CDR2 from the germline V gene are SGHAT and FQNNGV. CDR3 DNA sequence: TGTGCCAGCAGCCCTTGGTCGGGGGGGTCCCTCGAGCAGTACTTC. It codes for CASSPWSGGSLEQYF.

On this clone: Other DNA sequences in the sample encode the same CDR3. V usage is TRBV9 and J usage is TRBJ1-6, with 7 bases aligning to TRBD1. V gave up 0 bases and J gave up 9 bases; unmatched junction bases: 3. Per the germline V gene, CDR1 is SGDLS and CDR2 is YYNGEE. The CDR3 runs 14 residues. The DNA for the CDR3 is TGTGCCAGCAGCGTAGGGACAGGCGGTTCACCCCTCCACTTT. This encodes CASSVGTGGSPLHF.